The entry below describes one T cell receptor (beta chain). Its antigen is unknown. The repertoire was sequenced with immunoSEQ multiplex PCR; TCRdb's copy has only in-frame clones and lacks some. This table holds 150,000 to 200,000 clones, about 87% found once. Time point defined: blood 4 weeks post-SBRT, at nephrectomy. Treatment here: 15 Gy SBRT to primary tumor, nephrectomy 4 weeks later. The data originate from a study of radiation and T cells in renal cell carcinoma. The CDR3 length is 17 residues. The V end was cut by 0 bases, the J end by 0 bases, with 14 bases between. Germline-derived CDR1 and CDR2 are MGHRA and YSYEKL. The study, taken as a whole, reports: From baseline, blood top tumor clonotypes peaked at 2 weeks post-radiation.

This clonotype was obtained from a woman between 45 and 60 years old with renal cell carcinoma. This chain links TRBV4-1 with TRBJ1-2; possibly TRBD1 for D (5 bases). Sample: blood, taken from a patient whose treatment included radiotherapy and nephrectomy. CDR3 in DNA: TGCGCCAGCAGCCAAGAAGCGGGACGATACGCTAACTATGGCTACACCTTC. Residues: CASSQEAGRYANYGYTF.